This T cell receptor (beta chain) was captured by sequencing in a study of CXCR3-negative and CXCR3-positive naive CD8 T cells. General study results and limits: Surface CD5 was comparable between naive subsets; TCR strength was inferred from TRB CDR3 properties.

Germline V lookup: CDR1 SQVTM, CDR2 ANQGSEA. The CDR3 length is 17 residues. Concerning this clonotype itself: The antigen remains undetermined.

The libraries of TRB cDNA were constructed through 5' RACE using UMI labels. TCRdb re-called the 5' RACE reads; every CDR3 protein appears as one record, without DNA. This sample's table has some 41,000 distinct CDR3 sequences. The sample comprised memory CD8+ T cells from blood. The sequence derives from a human donor in good health. Some clones in this sample may be carry-over from other donors' samples. The V call is TRBV29-1, the J call TRBJ2-4; the TRBD1 assignment by TCRdb is unverifiable without DNA. CDR3 in amino acids: CSVETVTSVPAKNIQYF.